This T cell receptor beta chain was recorded in a study of blood T cell repertoires in COVID-19. For the study at large: Spain, Italy and the United States supplied samples that represented acute and convalescent COVID-19.

V dropped 5 bases and J dropped 4 bases, with 15 bases sitting between them. Per germline, CDR1 MNHEY and CDR2 SVGEGT. The CDR3 has 15 amino acids. Libraries were prepared by immunoSEQ multiplex PCR; TCRdb keeps only in-frame clonotypes and omits some of them. Here the sample spans approximately 70,000 clones, over 80% being singletons. This clonotype was obtained from a woman between 45 and 60 years old with acute or convalescent COVID-19. The sample comprised peripheral blood. This sequence joins TRBV6-2 or TRBV6-3 and TRBJ2-1, with D possibly TRBD2 on 5 matching bases. CDR3 amino acids: CASSRGLGSYNEQFF. DNA of the CDR3: TGTGCCAGCAGTCGTGGACTGGGCTCTTACAATGAGCAGTTCTTC.